Given below is one T cell receptor beta chain in context. What it recognizes is unknown. In preparing the TRB cDNA libraries, 5' RACE with UMI labels was used. From its re-call of the 5' RACE reads, TCRdb lists each CDR3 protein once, without DNA. Its table lists 45,000 to 60,000 distinct CDR3 sequences. This sample is part of a study of CXCR3-negative and CXCR3-positive naive CD8 T cells. Whole-study findings and limits: Researchers reported similar TRBV-TRBJ usage in naive CXCR3-negative and CXCR3-positive cells, though memory differed. The study found comparably high diversity in both naive subsets and much lower diversity in memory CD8+ cells.

The CDR3 spans 15 residues. CDR1 and CDR2 (germline): SEHNR, FQNEAQ (reference sequence). The chain employs TRBV7-9 and TRBJ1-6; absent DNA, TCRdb's TRBD1 call cannot be checked. The sample taken for sequencing was naive CXCR3- CD8+ T cells from blood. The subset denotes: CD45RO-CCR7+CD27+CD95- naive CD8+ T cells lacking CXCR3 (TNR3-). The TCR originated in a human donor in good health. Some clones in this sample may be carry-over from other donors' samples. CDR3 sequence: CASSLFRVDNSPLHF.